This T cell receptor beta chain was identified during a study of regulatory T cells in long-lasting Graves disease. The authors built TCR beta libraries using iRepertoire HTBI primers and Arm-PCR of CDR3 regions. TCRdb used MiXCR to reprocess the multiplex PCR reads, holding one entry per CDR3 protein. This table has some 430,000 distinct CDR3 sequences, roughly 21% appearing once. General study points: Newly diagnosed Graves' patients had higher TCR diversity than persistent ones. Comparison showed that persistent patients shared more public clonotypes (fewer than 3,000) than new patients (approximately 930).

Time point here: persistent/refractory GD, antithyroid drugs over 5 years with positive TRAb. PBMC-extracted RNA yielded the TCR library. The authors drew patients from an endocrinology department in Xi'an, China. About this clonotype itself: Its target is not known.

The sequencing used peripheral blood mononuclear cells (PBMCs), collected when the disease was refractory, from a patient treated with antithyroid drugs. This clonotype was sampled from a female donor with Graves disease.

In DNA form, the CDR3 reads TGTGCCAGCAGCCGCACCCTGAGGCAGAGCTATCAGCCCCAGCATTTT. It codes for CASSRTLRQSYQPQHF. The chain links TRBV6-1 to TRBJ1-5; D uncertain. The V gene lost 6 bases and the J gene lost 5 bases, with 20 bases spanning the gap. The V gene's germline CDR1 is MNHNS and CDR2 SASEGT. The CDR3 has 16 amino acids.